These 9 T cell receptor beta chains came from one sample sequenced in a study of cytomegalovirus exposure and HLA in healthy donors. Primers included in the PCR were 60 Vbeta and 13 Jbeta primers. Data came from immunoSEQ multiplex PCR; TCRdb stores just in-frame clones and leaves some out. This table lists more than 40,000 clones. Sequencing was performed on PBMCs. These receptors originate from a male donor in good health and CMV-seronegative.

This sequence joins TRBV5-1 and TRBJ2-2; the D gene is possibly TRBD2 (7 bases). The length of the CDR3 is 16 residues. Between the trimmed V and J ends, which lost 1 base and 1 base, there was a span of 11 bases. CDR1 and CDR2 (germline): SGHRS, YFSETQ. The CDR3 DNA sequence: TGCGCCAGCAGCTTGAGCGGGACAAGGAACACCGGGGAGCTGTTTTTT. This translates into CASSLSGTRNTGELFF.

The chain employs TRBV18 and TRBJ2-5, with 9 positions matching TRBD1. Unmatched junction bases numbered 4, after V lost 4 bases and J lost 4 bases. Germline V gene sequence: CDR1 KGHSH, CDR2 LQKENI. The CDR3 totals 14 residues. The CDR3 sequence is CASSRTGASETQYF. The CDR3 coding sequence is TGTGCCAGCTCACGGACAGGGGCGTCAGAGACCCAGTACTTC.

The chain has TRBV29-1 and TRBJ2-1; TRBD1 matches at 9 bases. CDR1 and CDR2 (germline): SQVTM, ANQGSEA. The CDR3 runs 15 residues. The J segment lost 1 base and the V segment lost 8 bases, leaving 9 bases of the junction unmatched. CDR3 amino acids: CSMNPGTGSYNEQFF. The CDR3 DNA reads TGCAGCATGAATCCCGGGACAGGGTCCTACAATGAGCAGTTCTTC.

The J gene is TRBJ1-1, the V gene TRBV4-2, with D possibly matching TRBD1 (6 bases). The CDR3 runs 11 residues. Trimming took off 4 bases at V and 8 bases at J, with 8 bases between the two ends. In germline, CDR1 is LGHNA, CDR2 YNFKEQ. The CDR3 DNA is TGTGCCAGCAGCCTCGGACAGGAAGCTTTCTTT. It codes for CASSLGQEAFF.

The chain carries TRBV6-6 and TRBJ1-2, with D hard to call. CDR3 size: 13 residues. V dropped 6 bases and J dropped 3 bases, with 11 bases sitting between them. Germline CDR1 MNHNY, CDR2 SVGAGI (reference sequence). CDR3 residues: CASSLSGDYGYTF. The CDR3 DNA reads TGTGCCAGCAGCCTCAGCGGTGACTATGGCTACACCTTC.

The chain uses TRBV5-1 and TRBJ2-3; 7 bases align to TRBD2. V gave up 1 base and J gave up 1 base; unmatched junction bases: 6. Germline V gene lookup returns CDR1 SGHRS and CDR2 YFSETQ. The CDR3 spans 16 residues. CDR3 in amino acids: CASSLSGGVGTDTQYF. The CDR3 DNA is TGCGCCAGCAGCTTGTCGGGGGGAGTAGGCACAGATACGCAGTATTTT. The whole variable domain, remainder taken from reference TRBV5-1 and TRBJ2-3, is KAGVTQTPRYLIKTRGQQVTLSCSPISGHRSVSWYQQTPGQGLQFLFEYFSETQRNKGNFPGRFSGRQFSNSRSEMNVSTLELGDSALYLCASSLSGGVGTDTQYFGPGTRLTVL.

The V gene is TRBV6-5, the J gene TRBJ1-2; D uncertain. The germline gives CDR1 MNHEY, CDR2 SVGAGI. Trimming removed 5 bases from V and 2 bases from J, with 9 bases in between. The CDR3 loop spans 13 amino acids. The CDR3 coding sequence is TGTGCCAGCAGTCGGACGGGAAACTATGGCTACACCTTC. It is translated as CASSRTGNYGYTF.

The chain joins TRBV7-2 to TRBJ2-7; D remains ambiguous. The germline gives CDR1 SGHTA, CDR2 FQGNSA. Between the trimmed V and J ends, which lost 5 bases and 4 bases, there was a span of 9 bases. This CDR3 region has 12 residues. The CDR3 is CASSAKLYEQYF. CDR3 coding DNA: TGTGCCAGCAGCGCCAAACTATACGAGCAGTACTTC. Full variable domain (outside the CDR3, taken from reference TRBV7-2 and TRBJ2-7): GAGVSQSPSNKVTEKGKDVELRCDPISGHTALYWYRQSLGQGLEFLIYFQGNSAPDKSGLPSDRFSAERTGGSVSTLTIQRTQQEDSAVYLCASSAKLYEQYFGPGTRLTVT.

The chain joins TRBV6-1 to TRBJ2-3, with 7 nucleotides matching TRBD2. Germline loops: CDR1 MNHNS, CDR2 SASEGT. This CDR3 has 13 residues. V shed 8 bases, J shed 1 base, and the junction held 3 bases outside the gene matches. The CDR3 here is CASSGLGTDTQYF. CDR3 DNA sequence: TGTGCCAGCTCTGGACTAGGCACAGATACGCAGTATTTT.